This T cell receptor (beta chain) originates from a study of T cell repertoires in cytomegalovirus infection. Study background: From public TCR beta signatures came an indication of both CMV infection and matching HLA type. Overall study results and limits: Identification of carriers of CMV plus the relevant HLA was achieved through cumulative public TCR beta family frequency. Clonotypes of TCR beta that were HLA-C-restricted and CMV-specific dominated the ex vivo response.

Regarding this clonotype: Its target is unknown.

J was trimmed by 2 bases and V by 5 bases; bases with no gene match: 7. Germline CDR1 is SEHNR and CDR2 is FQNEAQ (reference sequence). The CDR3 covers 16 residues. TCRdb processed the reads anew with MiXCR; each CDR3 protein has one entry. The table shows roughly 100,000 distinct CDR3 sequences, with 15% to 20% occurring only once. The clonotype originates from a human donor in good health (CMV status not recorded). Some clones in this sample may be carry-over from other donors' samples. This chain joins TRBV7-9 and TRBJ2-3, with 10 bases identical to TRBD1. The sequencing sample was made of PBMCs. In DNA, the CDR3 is TGTGCCAGCAGCCTGACCGGGACAGGGGTCACAGATACGCAGTATTTT. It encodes CASSLTGTGVTDTQYF.